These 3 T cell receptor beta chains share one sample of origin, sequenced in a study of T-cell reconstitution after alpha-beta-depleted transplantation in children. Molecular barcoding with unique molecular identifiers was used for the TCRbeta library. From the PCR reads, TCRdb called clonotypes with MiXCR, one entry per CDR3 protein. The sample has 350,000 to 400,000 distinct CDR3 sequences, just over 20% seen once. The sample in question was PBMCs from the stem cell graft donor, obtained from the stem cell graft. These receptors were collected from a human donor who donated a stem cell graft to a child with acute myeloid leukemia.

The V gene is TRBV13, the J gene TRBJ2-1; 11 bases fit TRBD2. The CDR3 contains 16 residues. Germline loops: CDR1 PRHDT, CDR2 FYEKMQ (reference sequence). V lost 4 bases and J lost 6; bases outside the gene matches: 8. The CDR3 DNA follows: TGTGCCAGCAGCTCAGCGACTAGCGGGACATTCAATGAGCAGTTCTTC. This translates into CASSSATSGTFNEQFF.

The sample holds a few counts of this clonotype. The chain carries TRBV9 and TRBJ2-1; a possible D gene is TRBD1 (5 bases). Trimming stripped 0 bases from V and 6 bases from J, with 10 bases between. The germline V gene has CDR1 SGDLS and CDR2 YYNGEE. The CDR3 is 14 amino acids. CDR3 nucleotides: TGTGCCAGCAGCGTAGGATCAGGGCCCAATGAGCAGTTCTTC. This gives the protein CASSVGSGPNEQFF.

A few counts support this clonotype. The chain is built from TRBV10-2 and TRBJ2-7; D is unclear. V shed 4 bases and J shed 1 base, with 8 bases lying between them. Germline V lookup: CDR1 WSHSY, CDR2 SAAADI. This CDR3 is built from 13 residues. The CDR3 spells CASSVTPSYEQYF. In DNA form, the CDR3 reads TGCGCCAGCAGTGTGACACCTTCCTACGAGCAGTACTTC.